This entry features one T cell receptor (beta chain) sequence. What it binds is not known. This sample stems from a study of identical twins. Study-wide findings and caveats: The authors noted that invariant MAIT and iNKT cells could partly confound zero-insertion analyses. Insertions were fewer in abundant cord blood beta clonotypes, whereas memory repertoires showed none of this pattern.

TCRdb fed the 5' RACE reads into MiXCR, producing one record per CDR3 protein. The repertoire consists of about 700,000 distinct CDR3 sequences, with 8.6% occurring once and the leading ten covering roughly 0.9%. Germline V gene sequence: CDR1 MNHNS, CDR2 SASEGT. Trimming removed 7 bases from V and 3 bases from J; junction bases left unmatched: 4. This CDR3 contains 13 residues. The data were also submitted as part of a second study, on yellow fever vaccine responses in identical twins.

The sequence was collected from a woman between 18 and 29 years old in good health. The specimen sequenced was PBMCs. The V call is TRBV6-1, the J call TRBJ2-5; 8 bases fit TRBD1. In DNA form, the CDR3 reads TGTGCCAGCACCGGGACAGGTGAAGAGACCCAGTACTTC. Translating it yields CASTGTGEETQYF.